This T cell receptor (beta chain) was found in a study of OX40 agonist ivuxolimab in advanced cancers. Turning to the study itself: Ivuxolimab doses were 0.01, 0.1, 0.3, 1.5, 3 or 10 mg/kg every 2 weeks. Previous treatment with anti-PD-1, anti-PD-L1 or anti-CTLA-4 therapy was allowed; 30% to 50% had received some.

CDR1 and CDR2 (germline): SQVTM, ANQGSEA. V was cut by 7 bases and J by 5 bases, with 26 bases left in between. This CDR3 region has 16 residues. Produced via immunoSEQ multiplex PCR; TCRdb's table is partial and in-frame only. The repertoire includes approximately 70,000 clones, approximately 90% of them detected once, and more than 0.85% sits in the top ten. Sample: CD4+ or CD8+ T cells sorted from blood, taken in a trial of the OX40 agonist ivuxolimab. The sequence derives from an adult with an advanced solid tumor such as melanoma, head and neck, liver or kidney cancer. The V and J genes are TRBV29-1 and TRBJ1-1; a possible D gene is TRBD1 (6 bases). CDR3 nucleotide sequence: TGCAGCGCTCGAGGGGGGCAGGGCAAGGTTTTTACTGAAGCTTTCTTT. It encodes CSARGGQGKVFTEAFF.